Listed below are T cell receptor beta chains from one sample, sequenced in a study of blood T cell repertoires in COVID-19. The repertoire was sequenced with immunoSEQ multiplex PCR; TCRdb's copy has only in-frame clones and lacks some. The table lists about 310,000 clones, 90% of them singletons. Sequenced material: PBMCs or T cells enriched from blood (not recorded which). The receptors derive from a young woman with acute COVID-19. Each CDR3 is given with its conserved first and last residue. Fields, in order: V gene, CDR3 length, J gene, D gene, CDR3 protein, CDR3 DNA. A D gene is named only where the DNA matches it firmly.

V gene: TRBV19; CDR3 length: 14; J gene: TRBJ1-6; D gene: TRBD1; CDR3 protein: CASSIGTGNSPLHF; CDR3 DNA: TGTGCCAGTAGTATCGGGACAGGAAATTCACCCCTCCACTTT
V gene: TRBV24-1; CDR3 length: 13; J gene: TRBJ1-6; D gene: .; CDR3 protein: CATSDSPGSPLHF; CDR3 DNA: TGTGCCACCAGTGATTCTCCGGGTTCACCCCTCCACTTT
V gene: TRBV19; CDR3 length: 18; J gene: TRBJ2-7; D gene: .; CDR3 protein: CASSIRPSNRRSSYEQYF; CDR3 DNA: TGTGCCAGTAGTATTCGGCCAAGTAACCGGAGGAGCTCCTACGAGCAGTACTTC
V gene: TRBV6-2/TRBV6-3; CDR3 length: 14; J gene: TRBJ2-7; D gene: .; CDR3 protein: CASSYSAGFYEQYF; CDR3 DNA: TGTGCCAGCAGTTACTCGGCAGGGTTCTACGAGCAGTACTTC
V gene: TRBV6-1; CDR3 length: 15; J gene: TRBJ2-1; D gene: .; CDR3 protein: CASSEEPGVYNEQFF; CDR3 DNA: TGTGCCAGCAGTGAGGAACCCGGAGTCTACAATGAGCAGTTCTTC
V gene: TRBV15; CDR3 length: 17; J gene: TRBJ1-1; D gene: TRBD1; CDR3 protein: CATSRRGTGWENTEAFF; CDR3 DNA: TGTGCCACCAGCAGGAGGGGGACAGGTTGGGAAAACACTGAAGCTTTCTTT
V gene: TRBV29-1; CDR3 length: 14; J gene: TRBJ2-3; D gene: TRBD2; CDR3 protein: CSVDKGLAGDTQYF; CDR3 DNA: TGCAGCGTGGATAAGGGACTAGCGGGGGATACGCAGTATTTT
V gene: TRBV5-3; CDR3 length: 16; J gene: TRBJ2-1; D gene: .; CDR3 protein: CARSPRVTGSYNEQFF; CDR3 DNA: TGTGCCAGAAGCCCCCGGGTCACAGGGTCCTACAATGAGCAGTTCTTC
V gene: TRBV10-1; CDR3 length: 12; J gene: TRBJ1-1; D gene: .; CDR3 protein: CARGHRNTEAFF; CDR3 DNA: TGCGCCAGGGGACACCGGAACACTGAAGCTTTCTTT
V gene: TRBV2; CDR3 length: 13; J gene: TRBJ2-7; D gene: .; CDR3 protein: CASGERRFYEQYF; CDR3 DNA: TGTGCCAGCGGGGAACGGAGGTTCTACGAGCAGTACTTC